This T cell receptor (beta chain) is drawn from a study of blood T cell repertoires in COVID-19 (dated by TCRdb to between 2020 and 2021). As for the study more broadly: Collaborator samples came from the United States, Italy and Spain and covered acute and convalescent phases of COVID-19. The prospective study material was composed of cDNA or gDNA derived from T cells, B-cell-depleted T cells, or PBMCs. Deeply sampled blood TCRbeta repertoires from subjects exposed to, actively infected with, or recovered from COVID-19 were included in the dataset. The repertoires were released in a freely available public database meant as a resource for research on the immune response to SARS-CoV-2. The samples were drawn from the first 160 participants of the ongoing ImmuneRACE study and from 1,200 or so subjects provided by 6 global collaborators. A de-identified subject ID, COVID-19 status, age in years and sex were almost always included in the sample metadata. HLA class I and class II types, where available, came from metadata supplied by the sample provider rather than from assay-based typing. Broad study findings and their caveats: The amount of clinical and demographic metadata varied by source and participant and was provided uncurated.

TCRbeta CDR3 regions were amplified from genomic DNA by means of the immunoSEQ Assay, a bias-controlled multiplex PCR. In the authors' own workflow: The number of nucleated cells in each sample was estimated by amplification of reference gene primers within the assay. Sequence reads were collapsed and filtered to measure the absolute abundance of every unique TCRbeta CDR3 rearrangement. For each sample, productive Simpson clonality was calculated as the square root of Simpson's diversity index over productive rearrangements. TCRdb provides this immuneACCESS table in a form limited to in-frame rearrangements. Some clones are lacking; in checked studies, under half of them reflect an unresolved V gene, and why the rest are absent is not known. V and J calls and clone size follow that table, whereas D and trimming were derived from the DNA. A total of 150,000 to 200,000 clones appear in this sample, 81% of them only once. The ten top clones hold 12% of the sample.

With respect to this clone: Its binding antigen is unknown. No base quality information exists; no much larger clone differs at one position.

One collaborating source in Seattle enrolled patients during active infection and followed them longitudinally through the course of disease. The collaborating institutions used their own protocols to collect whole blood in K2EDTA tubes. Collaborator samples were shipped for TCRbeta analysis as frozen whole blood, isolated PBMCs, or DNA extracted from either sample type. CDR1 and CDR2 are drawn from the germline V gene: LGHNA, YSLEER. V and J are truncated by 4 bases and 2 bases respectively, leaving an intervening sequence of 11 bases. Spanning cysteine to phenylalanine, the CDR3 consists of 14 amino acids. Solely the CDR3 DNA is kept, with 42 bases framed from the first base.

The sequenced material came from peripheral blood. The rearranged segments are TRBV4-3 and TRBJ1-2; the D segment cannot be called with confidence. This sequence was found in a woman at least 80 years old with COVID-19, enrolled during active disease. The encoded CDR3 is CASSPRNGNYGYTF. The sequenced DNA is TGCGCCAGCAGCCCAAGAAACGGGAACTATGGCTACACCTTC.